The 4 T cell receptor beta chains reported below all come from one sample, sequenced in a study of T cell responses to AZD1222 COVID-19 vaccine. Measured with immunoSEQ multiplex PCR; TCRdb has only the in-frame clones, and not every one. The sample includes about 110,000 clones, roughly 87% of them seen just once. The material was peripheral blood, obtained on day 0 of MenACWY control vaccination. Source of these receptors: an adult in good health.

The chain's CDR3 is CASSSSGTSEETQYF. For the CDR3, the DNA is TGTGCCAGCAGCTCATCCGGGACTAGCGAAGAGACCCAGTACTTC. The chain recombines TRBV7-2 with TRBJ2-5; 10 bases fit TRBD2. J lost 3 bases, V lost 4 bases, and 5 bases had no gene match. Per the germline V gene, CDR1 is SGHTA and CDR2 is FQGNSA. The CDR3 runs to 15 residues.

In its sample, this clone was seen a few times. The V call is TRBV25-1, the J call TRBJ1-5, with D perhaps matching TRBD1 (6 bases). Germline CDR1 MGHDK, CDR2 SYGVNS. With 3 bases removed from V and 2 bases from J, the gap between germline ends came to 14 bases. The CDR3 runs to 16 residues. DNA for the CDR3: TGTGCCAGCAGTGAGTCAGGGGCATTGGGCAATCAGCCCCAGCATTTT. Protein sequence: CASSESGALGNQPQHF.

The chain employs TRBV5-6 and TRBJ1-1; D unresolved. V shed 1 base and J shed 4 bases, with 11 bases lying between them. Germline values: CDR1 SGHDT, CDR2 YYEEEE. There are 14 residues in the CDR3. The CDR3 spells CASSLMVVSTEAFF. The CDR3 bases are TGTGCCAGCAGCTTGATGGTAGTTTCCACTGAAGCTTTCTTT. Filled out from reference TRBV5-6 and TRBJ1-1, the complete variable domain reads DAGVTQSPTHLIKTRGQQVTLRCSPKSGHDTVSWYQQALGQGPQFIFQYYEEEERQRGNFPDRFSGHQFPNYSSELNVNALLLGDSALYLCASSLMVVSTEAFFGQGTRLTVV.

The V and J genes are TRBV2 and TRBJ2-7; D call uncertain. Trimming removed 8 bases from V and 5 bases from J, with 10 bases in between. Looked up from germline, CDR1 is SNHLY and CDR2 is FYNNEI. The CDR3 length is 11 residues. DNA for the CDR3: TGTGCCAGCCTCGGCAGCCACGAGCAGTACTTC. Translation: CASLGSHEQYF.